This entry lists 16 T cell receptor beta chains sequenced from one sample in a study of response to subunit inactivated influenza vaccine. TCRdb used MiXCR to reprocess the RT-PCR reads, holding one entry per CDR3 protein. The repertoire holds 610,000 or so distinct CDR3 sequences, with around 15% as singletons. Sequencing was performed on PBMCs from blood, taken roughly 12 days after vaccination. The source is a man aged 50 or older who received an inactivated influenza vaccine.

This clonotype was observed a few times. The chain employs TRBV29-1 and TRBJ2-1; tentatively, D is TRBD2 (6 bases). V was cut by 4 bases and J by 0 bases, with 10 bases left in between. The germline V gene encodes CDR1 SQVTM and CDR2 ANQGSEA. The CDR3 consists of 14 residues. CDR3 sequence (DNA): TGCAGCGTTGCTGCGGGGAGCTCCTACAATGAGCAGTTCTTC. It translates to CSVAAGSSYNEQFF.

The chain has TRBV6-1 and TRBJ2-7, with 11 nucleotides matching TRBD1. Trimming at V came to 7 bases and at J to 4 bases, leaving 9 bases not matched to a gene. The CDR3 is 15 amino acids. Germline values: CDR1 MNHNS, CDR2 SASEGT. CDR3 amino acids: CASKKRTGGEYEQYF. The CDR3 DNA reads as TGTGCCAGCAAAAAAAGGACAGGGGGCGAATACGAGCAGTACTTC.

This clonotype was seen only a few times. The chain carries TRBV6-2 or TRBV6-3 and TRBJ2-1; 9 bases fit TRBD2. The germline CDR1 and CDR2 sequences are MNHEY and SVGEGT. CDR3 length: 16 residues. Trimming at V came to 5 bases and at J to 3 bases, leaving 8 bases not matched to a gene. This CDR3 reads CASSDPGTSFYNEQFF. The CDR3 DNA sequence: TGTGCCAGCAGTGACCCCGGGACTAGCTTCTACAATGAGCAGTTCTTC.

The V gene is TRBV2, the J gene TRBJ1-6; 7 bases agree with TRBD1. Germline lookup yields CDR1 SNHLY and CDR2 FYNNEI. The CDR3 sequence is 16 residues long. V was clipped by 5 bases and J by 0 bases; unmatched bases: 4. The CDR3 DNA reads TGTGCCAGCAGTTCCCCAGGGGGCTCCTATAATTCACCCCTCCACTTT. Protein product: CASSSPGGSYNSPLHF. The whole variable domain, remainder taken from reference TRBV2 and TRBJ1-6, is EPEVTQTPSHQVTQMGQEVILRCVPISNHLYFYWYRQILGQKVEFLVSFYNNEISEKSEIFDDQFSVERPDGSNFTLKIRSTKLEDSAMYFCASSSPGGSYNSPLHFGNGTRLTVT.

The chain has TRBV27 and TRBJ2-4; D not certain. There are 16 residues in the CDR3. The germline V and J ends were trimmed by 5 bases and 0 bases, with 14 bases remaining between them. The germline V gene has CDR1 MNHEY and CDR2 SMNVEV (reference sequence). The CDR3 DNA reads TGTGCCAGCAGTCCGGAGACCGTACTAGCCAAAAACATTCAGTACTTC. It yields the protein CASSPETVLAKNIQYF.

The CDR3 protein is CASSYFLGTGEGTDTQYF. As DNA, the CDR3 is TGTGCCAGCAGTTACTTTCTCGGGACAGGGGAGGGCACAGATACGCAGTATTTT. The rearrangement uses TRBV6-2 or TRBV6-3 and TRBJ2-3; TRBD1 aligns across 10 bases. J lost 1 base, V lost 1 base, and 8 bases had no gene match. The CDR3 has 18 residues. Germline-derived CDR1 and CDR2 are MNHEY and SVGEGT.

The CDR3 loop reads CAIRFRGGNYEQYF. As DNA, the CDR3 is TGTGCCATTCGCTTTAGGGGGGGAAACTACGAGCAGTACTTC. The rearrangement joins TRBV10-3 to TRBJ2-7, with D tentatively TRBD2 (7 bases). Deletions cut 9 bases from V and 3 bases from J, with 18 bases between. Per germline, CDR1 ENHRY and CDR2 SYGVKD. This CDR3 contains 14 residues.

The chain couples TRBV12-3 or TRBV12-4 to TRBJ2-2; the D is unclear. V lost 2 bases and J 1 base, leaving 8 bases between the germline ends. The CDR3 is made up of 15 amino acids. For the CDR3, the DNA is TGTGCCAGCAGTTTATTCCAGCTGAACACCGGGGAGCTGTTTTTT. It yields the protein CASSLFQLNTGELFF.

CDR3 sequence reads: CAISAGTTNTGELFF. DNA for the CDR3: TGTGCCATCAGCGCCGGGACAACGAACACCGGGGAGCTGTTTTTT. The genes are TRBV10-3 and TRBJ2-2; the D gene is possibly TRBD1 (6 bases). Germline CDR1 ENHRY, CDR2 SYGVKD. Trimming stripped 6 bases from V and 0 bases from J, with 11 bases between. The CDR3 covers 15 residues.

This clonotype was seen a few times. The chain has TRBV27 and TRBJ2-3; TRBD2 matches at 11 bases. CDR1 is MNHEY and CDR2 is SMNVEV in the germline V gene (reference sequence). This CDR3 comprises 16 residues. The V segment lost 4 bases and the J segment 3 bases; nucleotides outside the gene matches: 6. The chain's CDR3 is CASSSTTSGETDTQYF. The CDR3 DNA follows: TGTGCCAGCAGTTCCACGACTAGCGGGGAAACAGATACGCAGTATTTT.

This clonotype was observed a few times. The rearrangement uses TRBV5-1 and TRBJ2-5; the D gene could be TRBD1 or TRBD2 (5 bases each). Germline CDR1 SGHRS, CDR2 YFSETQ. CDR3 length equals 16 residues. The ends were cut back, 0 bases at V and 6 bases at J, with 18 bases in the middle. The CDR3 nucleotides are TGCGCCAGCAGCTTGGGTTGGGGGTCCTCAGTTCAGACCCAGTACTTC. It specifies CASSLGWGSSVQTQYF.

This clonotype was found a few times. V gene TRBV20-1 combines with J gene TRBJ1-6; 7 nucleotides match TRBD1. Germline lookup yields CDR1 DFQATT and CDR2 SNEGSKA (reference sequence). This CDR3 has 15 amino acids. Trimming removed 3 bases from V and 7 bases from J; junction bases left unmatched: 9. In nucleotides, the CDR3 is TGCAGTGCTAGGGCAGTGACAGGGCGGAATTCACCCCTCCACTTT. It translates to CSARAVTGRNSPLHF.

V and J are TRBV5-6 and TRBJ2-6; the match to TRBD1 covers 8 bases. Trimming cost V 7 bases and J 3 bases; bases outside gene matches: 12. The CDR3 runs to 17 residues. Germline loops: CDR1 SGHDT, CDR2 YYEEEE. CDR3 amino acids: CASERGRGLFGANVLTF. The CDR3 DNA reads TGTGCCAGCGAGCGTGGCAGGGGGCTTTTTGGGGCCAACGTCCTGACTTTC. Combining the CDR3 with reference TRBV5-6 and TRBJ2-6 gives the whole variable domain DAGVTQSPTHLIKTRGQQVTLRCSPKSGHDTVSWYQQALGQGPQFIFQYYEEEERQRGNFPDRFSGHQFPNYSSELNVNALLLGDSALYLCASERGRGLFGANVLTFGAGSRLTVL.

This clonotype occurred a few times. This sequence joins TRBV9 and TRBJ2-1, with D hard to call. The CDR3 covers 15 residues. The V end was cut by 3 bases, the J end by 0 bases, with 10 bases between. Germline V lookup: CDR1 SGDLS, CDR2 YYNGEE. This CDR3 is CASSAALSSYNEQFF. The CDR3 DNA sequence: TGTGCCAGCAGCGCCGCCCTGAGCTCCTACAATGAGCAGTTCTTC.

This clonotype came up a few times. The rearrangement joins TRBV6-1 to TRBJ1-6; D remains unclear. V lost 7 bases and J 0 bases, leaving 1 base between the germline ends. The CDR3 runs 12 residues. Germline CDR1 is MNHNS and CDR2 is SASEGT. The CDR3 reads CASNSYNSPLHF. CDR3 in DNA: TGTGCCAGCAACTCCTATAATTCACCCCTCCACTTT.

In its sample, this clonotype was seen a few times. The chain is built from TRBV2 and TRBJ1-2, with D perhaps TRBD1 (5 bases). Germline V CDR1 and CDR2: SNHLY, FYNNEI. This CDR3 region has 15 residues. The ends were cut back, 7 bases at V and 9 bases at J, with 24 bases in the middle. The CDR3 sequence: CASNTPPRDGRSYTF. The DNA for the CDR3 is TGTGCCAGCAATACTCCACCTAGGGACGGGAGAAGCTACACCTTC.